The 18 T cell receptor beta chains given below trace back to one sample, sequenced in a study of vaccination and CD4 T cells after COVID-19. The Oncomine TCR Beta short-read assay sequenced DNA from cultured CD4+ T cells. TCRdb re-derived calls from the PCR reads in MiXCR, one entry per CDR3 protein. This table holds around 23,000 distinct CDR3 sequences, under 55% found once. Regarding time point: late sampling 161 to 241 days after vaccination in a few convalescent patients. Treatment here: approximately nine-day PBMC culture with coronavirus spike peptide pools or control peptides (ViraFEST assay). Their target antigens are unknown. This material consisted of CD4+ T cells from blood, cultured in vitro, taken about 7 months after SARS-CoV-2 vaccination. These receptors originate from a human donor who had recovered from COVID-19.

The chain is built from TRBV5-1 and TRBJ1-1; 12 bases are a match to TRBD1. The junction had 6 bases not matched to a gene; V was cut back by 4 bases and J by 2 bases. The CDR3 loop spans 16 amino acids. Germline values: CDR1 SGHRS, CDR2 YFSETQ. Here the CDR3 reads CASSQTGTGGNTEAFF. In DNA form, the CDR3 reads TGCGCCAGCAGCCAAACCGGGACAGGGGGCAACACTGAAGCTTTCTTT.

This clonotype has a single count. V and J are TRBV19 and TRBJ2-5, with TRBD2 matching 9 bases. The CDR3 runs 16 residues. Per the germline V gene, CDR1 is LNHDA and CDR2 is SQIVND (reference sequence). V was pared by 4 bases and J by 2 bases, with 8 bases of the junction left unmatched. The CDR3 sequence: CASSSGRAGGQETQYF. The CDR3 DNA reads TGTGCCAGTAGTAGCGGGAGGGCCGGGGGACAAGAGACCCAGTACTTC.

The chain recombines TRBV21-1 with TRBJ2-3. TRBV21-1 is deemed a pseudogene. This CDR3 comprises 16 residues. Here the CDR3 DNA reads TGTGCCAGCAGCAAAGGGAAGGTCCTCAACACAGATACGCAGTATTTT. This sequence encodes CASSKGKVLNTDTQYF.

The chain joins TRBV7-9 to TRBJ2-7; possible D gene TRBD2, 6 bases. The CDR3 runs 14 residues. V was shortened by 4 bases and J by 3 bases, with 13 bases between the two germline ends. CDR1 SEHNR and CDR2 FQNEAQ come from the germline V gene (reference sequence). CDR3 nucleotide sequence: TGTGCCAGCAGCTCCGGCGGGGCAGACTACGAGCAGTACTTC. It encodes CASSSGGADYEQYF.

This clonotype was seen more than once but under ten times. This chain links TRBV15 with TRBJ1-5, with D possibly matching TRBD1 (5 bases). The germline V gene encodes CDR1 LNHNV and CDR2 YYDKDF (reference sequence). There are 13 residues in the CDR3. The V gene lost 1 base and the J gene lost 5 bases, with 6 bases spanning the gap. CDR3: CATSRARDQPQHF. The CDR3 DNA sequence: TGTGCCACCAGCAGAGCCAGGGATCAGCCCCAGCATTTT.

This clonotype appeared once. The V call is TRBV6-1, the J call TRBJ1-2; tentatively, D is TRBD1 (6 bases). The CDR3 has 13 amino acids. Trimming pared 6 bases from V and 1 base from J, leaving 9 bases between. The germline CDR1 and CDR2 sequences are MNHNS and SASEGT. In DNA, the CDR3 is TGTGCCAGCAGGAAGGACAGTAACTATGGCTACACCTTC. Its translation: CASRKDSNYGYTF.

The CDR3 DNA follows: TGTGCCAGCAGTTCCCCGGCGCAAAGCCAAGAGACCCAGTACTTC. Translated: CASSSPAQSQETQYF. V gene TRBV28 combines with J gene TRBJ2-5; D not resolved. Germline assignment: CDR1 MDHEN and CDR2 SYDVKM. The CDR3 consists of 15 residues. Trimming pared 4 bases from V and 1 base from J, leaving 13 bases between.

CDR3 region: CSARRPVRVNEQFF. The CDR3 nucleotides are TGCAGTGCTAGACGCCCAGTGAGGGTCAATGAGCAGTTCTTC. The chain employs TRBV20-1 and TRBJ2-1, with D possibly TRBD2 on 5 matching bases. The germline CDR1 and CDR2 sequences are DFQATT and SNEGSKA (reference sequence). The CDR3 is made up of 14 amino acids. Trimming removed 2 bases from V and 6 bases from J, with 14 bases in between.

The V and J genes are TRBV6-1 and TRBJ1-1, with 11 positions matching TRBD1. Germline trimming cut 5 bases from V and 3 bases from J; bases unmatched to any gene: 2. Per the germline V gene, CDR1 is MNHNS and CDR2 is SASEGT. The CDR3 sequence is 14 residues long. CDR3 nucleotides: TGTGCCAGCAGTCGGACAGGGGGCTACACTGAAGCTTTCTTT. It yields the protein CASSRTGGYTEAFF.

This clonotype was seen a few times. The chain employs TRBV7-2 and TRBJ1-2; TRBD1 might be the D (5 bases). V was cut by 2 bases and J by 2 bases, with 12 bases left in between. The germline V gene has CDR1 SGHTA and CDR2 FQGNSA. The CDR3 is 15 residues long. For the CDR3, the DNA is TGTGCCAGCAGCTTACCCCCAGGGATCAACTATGGCTACACCTTC. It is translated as CASSLPPGINYGYTF.

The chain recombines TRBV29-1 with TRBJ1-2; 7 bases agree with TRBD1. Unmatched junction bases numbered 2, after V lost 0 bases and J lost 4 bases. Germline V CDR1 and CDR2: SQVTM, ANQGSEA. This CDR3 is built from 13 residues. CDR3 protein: CSVEDRGVYGYTF. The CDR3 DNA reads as TGCAGCGTTGAAGACAGGGGGGTCTATGGCTACACCTTC. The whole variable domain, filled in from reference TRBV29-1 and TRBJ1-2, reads SAVISQKPSRDICQRGTSLTIQCQVDSQVTMMFWYRQQPGQSLTLIATANQGSEATYESGFVIDKFPISRPNLTFSTLTVSNMSPEDSSIYLCSVEDRGVYGYTFGSGTRLTVV.

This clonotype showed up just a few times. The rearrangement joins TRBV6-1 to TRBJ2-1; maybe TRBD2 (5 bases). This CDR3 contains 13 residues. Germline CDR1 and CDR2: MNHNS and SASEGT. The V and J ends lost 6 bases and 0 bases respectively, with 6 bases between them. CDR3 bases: TGTGCCAGCAGAGGGAGCTCCTACAATGAGCAGTTCTTC. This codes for CASRGSSYNEQFF.

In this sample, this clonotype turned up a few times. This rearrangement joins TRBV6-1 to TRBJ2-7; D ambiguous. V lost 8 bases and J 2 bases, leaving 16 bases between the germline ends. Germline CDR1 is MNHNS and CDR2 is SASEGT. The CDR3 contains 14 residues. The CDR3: CASEEQRTPYEQYF. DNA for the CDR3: TGTGCCAGCGAAGAACAGCGAACCCCCTACGAGCAGTACTTC.

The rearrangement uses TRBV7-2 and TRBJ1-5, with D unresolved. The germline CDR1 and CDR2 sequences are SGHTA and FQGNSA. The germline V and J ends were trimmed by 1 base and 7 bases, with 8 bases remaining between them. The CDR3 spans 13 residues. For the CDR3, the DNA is TGTGCCAGCAGCTTAGGTTCCGGGCAGCCCCAGCATTTT. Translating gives CASSLGSGQPQHF. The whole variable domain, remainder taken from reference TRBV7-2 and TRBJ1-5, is GAGVSQSPSNKVTEKGKDVELRCDPISGHTALYWYRQSLGQGLEFLIYFQGNSAPDKSGLPSDRFSAERTGGSVSTLTIQRTQQEDSAVYLCASSLGSGQPQHFGDGTRLSIL.

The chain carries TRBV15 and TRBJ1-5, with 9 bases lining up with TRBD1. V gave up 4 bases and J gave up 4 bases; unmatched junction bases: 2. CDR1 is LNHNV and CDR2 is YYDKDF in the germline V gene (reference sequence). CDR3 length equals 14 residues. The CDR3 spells CATSKTGGNQPQHF. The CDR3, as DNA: TGTGCCACCAGCAAGACAGGGGGTAATCAGCCCCAGCATTTT.

CDR3 nucleotide sequence: TGTGCCAGCAAGCTAAGCTACGGGAGTGGAGAAGGAGATACGCAGTATTTT. The encoded protein is CASKLSYGSGEGDTQYF. The chain employs TRBV28 and TRBJ2-3; D possibly corresponds to TRBD2 (6 bases). Germline V gene sequence: CDR1 MDHEN, CDR2 SYDVKM. V lost 7 bases to trimming and J lost 5 bases, with 25 bases between them. The CDR3 length is 17 residues. Supplemented by reference TRBV28 and TRBJ2-3, the full variable domain reads DVKVTQSSRYLVKRTGEKVFLECVQDMDHENMFWYRQDPGLGLRLIYFSYDVKMKEKGDIPEGYSVSREKKERFSLILESASTNQTSMYLCASKLSYGSGEGDTQYFGPGTRLTVL.

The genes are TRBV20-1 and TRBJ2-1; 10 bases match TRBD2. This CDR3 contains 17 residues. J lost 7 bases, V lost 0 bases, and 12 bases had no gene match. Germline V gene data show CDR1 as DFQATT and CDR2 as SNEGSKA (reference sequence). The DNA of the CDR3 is TGCAGTGCTAGAGAACCTCGAGGGACTAGCGCTGGAAATGAGCAGTTCTTC. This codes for CSAREPRGTSAGNEQFF.

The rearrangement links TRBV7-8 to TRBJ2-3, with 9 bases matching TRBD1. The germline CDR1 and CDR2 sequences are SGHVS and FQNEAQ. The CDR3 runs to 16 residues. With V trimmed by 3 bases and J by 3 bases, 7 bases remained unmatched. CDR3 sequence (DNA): TGTGCCAGCAGCTTTAACAGGGGGCGCGAAACAGATACGCAGTATTTT. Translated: CASSFNRGRETDTQYF.